This T cell receptor beta chain was obtained from a study of T cell responses to AZD1222 COVID-19 vaccine. In germline, CDR1 is LNHDA, CDR2 SQIVND (reference sequence). Trimming cost V 5 bases and J 0 bases, with 14 bases left between them. The CDR3 runs 16 residues. The study, taken as a whole, reports: Seropositive at baseline were only a handful of AZD1222 recipients.

Turning to this clone: Its antigen is currently unknown.

Repertoires were generated with immunoSEQ multiplex PCR, while TCRdb's copy carries only in-frame clones and drops some. The data show 80,000 or so clones, over 60% seen once. The clonotype comes from an adult who received the MenACWY meningococcal vaccine as a control. The rearrangement joins TRBV19 to TRBJ1-5; D unclear. The material sequenced was peripheral blood, taken 28 days after the second dose of the MenACWY control vaccine. The CDR3 protein is CASSPIGVYSNQPQHF. In nucleotides, the CDR3 is TGTGCCAGTAGTCCCATCGGGGTCTATAGCAATCAGCCCCAGCATTTT. Complete variable domain (other parts from reference TRBV19 and TRBJ1-5): DGGITQSPKYLFRKEGQNVTLSCEQNLNHDAMYWYRQDPGQGLRLIYYSQIVNDFQKGDIAEGYSVSREKKESFPLTVTSAQKNPTAFYLCASSPIGVYSNQPQHFGDGTRLSIL.